One T cell receptor (beta chain) is described in this entry. Original handling: Estimation of nucleated cell counts relied on the amplification of reference gene primers. The protocol was immunoSEQ multiplex PCR, while the TCRdb copy is restricted to in-frame clones and leaves out a portion. V, J and clone size were drawn from that table, and D and trimming were deduced from the DNA. The table records more than 95,000 clones, around 90% of them present only once. Deletions cut 1 base from V and 9 bases from J, with 13 bases between. Germline V CDR1 and CDR2: SEHNR, FQNEAQ (reference sequence). The CDR3 contains 14 residues. This record comes from a study of blood T cell repertoires in COVID-19. Whole-study context: Samples came from the United States, Italy and Spain, spanning acute and convalescent COVID-19. The analysed material was cDNA or gDNA that came from T cells, B-cell-depleted T cells, or PBMCs.

The receptor was isolated from a human donor in a cohort sampled during active COVID-19. The chain couples TRBV7-9 to TRBJ1-3; possible D gene TRBD1, 5 bases. The specimen was peripheral blood. The CDR3 loop is CASSLVGGTSTIYF. CDR3 in DNA: TGTGCCAGCAGCTTAGTCGGGGGTACGAGCACCATATATTTT.